Sequencing of this T cell receptor beta chain was carried out in a study of OX40 agonist ivuxolimab in advanced cancers. Study overall: The patients' treatment was ivuxolimab, an agonistic anti-OX40 (CD134) antibody.

Data came from immunoSEQ multiplex PCR; TCRdb stores just in-frame clones and leaves some out. The data hold about 66,000 clones, with about 89% observed a single time. CDR3 size: 11 residues. The germline V gene has CDR1 SQVTM and CDR2 ANQGSEA. V shed 4 bases and J shed 10 bases, with 11 bases lying between them. V and J are TRBV29-1 and TRBJ2-1, with D perhaps TRBD1 or TRBD2 (5 bases each). The source of this sequence is an adult with an advanced solid tumor such as melanoma, head and neck, liver or kidney cancer. Specimen: CD4+ or CD8+ T cells sorted from blood, collected in a trial of the OX40 agonist ivuxolimab. The CDR3 is CSVVRGAEQFF. Here the CDR3 DNA reads TGCAGCGTTGTTCGGGGCGCGGAGCAGTTCTTC.